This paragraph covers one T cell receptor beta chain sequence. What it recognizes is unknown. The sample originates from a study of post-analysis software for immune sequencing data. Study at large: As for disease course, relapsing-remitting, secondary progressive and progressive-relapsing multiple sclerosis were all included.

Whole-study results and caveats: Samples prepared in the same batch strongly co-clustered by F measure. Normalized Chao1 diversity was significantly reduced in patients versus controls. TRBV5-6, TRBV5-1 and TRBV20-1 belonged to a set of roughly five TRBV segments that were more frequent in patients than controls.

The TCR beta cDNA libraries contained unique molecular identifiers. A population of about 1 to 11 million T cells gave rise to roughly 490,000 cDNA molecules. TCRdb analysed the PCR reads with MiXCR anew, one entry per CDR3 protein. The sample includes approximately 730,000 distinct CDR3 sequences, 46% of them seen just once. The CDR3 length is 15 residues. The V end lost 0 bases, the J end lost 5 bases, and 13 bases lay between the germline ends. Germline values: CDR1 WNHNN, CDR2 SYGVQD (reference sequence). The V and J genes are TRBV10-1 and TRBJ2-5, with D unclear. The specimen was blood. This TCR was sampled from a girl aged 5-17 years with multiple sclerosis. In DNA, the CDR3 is TGCGCCAGCAGTGAGTCCCAAACTGGCTGGGAGACCCAGTACTTC. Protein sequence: CASSESQTGWETQYF.